These 7 T cell receptor beta chains were sequenced from one sample in a study of T cell changes during pregnancy in multiple sclerosis. Sequencing used immunoSEQ multiplex PCR; TCRdb keeps in-frame clones, though not all of them. The sample yields 75,000 to 90,000 clones, 91% seen once. The sequencing used PBMCs, collected in the first trimester of pregnancy. All receptors derive from a female donor in good health, serving as a control in a pregnancy study. Some clones in this sample may be carry-over from other donors' samples.

The chain has TRBV28 and TRBJ2-7; 8 bases align to TRBD1. The V and J ends lost 6 bases and 6 bases, in that order; junction bases with no gene match: 7. The germline V gene has CDR1 MDHEN and CDR2 SYDVKM. This CDR3 comprises 13 residues. The CDR3 nucleotides read TGTGCCAGCAGGATGGACAGGGTAAGCGAGCAGTACTTC. Its translation is CASRMDRVSEQYF.

The chain links TRBV19 to TRBJ2-7; 10 bases are a match to TRBD2. The germline V gene has CDR1 LNHDA and CDR2 SQIVND (reference sequence). After removal of 11 bases from V and 2 bases from J, the junction contained 12 bases not matched to a gene. There are 15 residues in the CDR3. CDR3: CASSLTSGEAYEQYF. In DNA, the CDR3 is TGTGCCTCCTCCCTCACTAGCGGGGAGGCCTACGAGCAGTACTTC. Using reference TRBV19 and TRBJ2-7 for the parts outside the CDR3, the full variable domain is DGGITQSPKYLFRKEGQNVTLSCEQNLNHDAMYWYRQDPGQGLRLIYYSQIVNDFQKGDIAEGYSVSREKKESFPLTVTSAQKNPTAFYLCASSLTSGEAYEQYFGPGTRLTVT.

CDR3 sequence: CAVGTGVNSPLHF. In DNA, the CDR3 is TGTGCCGTGGGGACAGGGGTCAATTCACCCCTCCACTTT. The rearrangement joins TRBV19 to TRBJ1-6; 10 bases are a match to TRBD1. Germline V gives CDR1 LNHDA, CDR2 SQIVND (reference sequence). With V trimmed by 11 bases and J by 7 bases, 5 bases remained unmatched. The CDR3 consists of 13 residues.

The chain joins TRBV5-1 to TRBJ1-2; D might be TRBD1 (6 bases). The CDR3 totals 14 residues. V was shortened by 2 bases and J by 4 bases, with 12 bases between the two germline ends. CDR1 is SGHRS and CDR2 is YFSETQ in the germline V gene. The DNA of the CDR3 is TGCGCCAGCAGCTTAACGGGGGGCGGCTATGGCTACACCTTC. Its translation: CASSLTGGGYGYTF.

The chain is built from TRBV25-1 and TRBJ2-7; possibly TRBD1 for D (5 bases). V was trimmed by 3 bases and J by 3 bases, leaving 9 bases between them. This CDR3 region has 13 residues. CDR1 and CDR2 (germline): MGHDK, SYGVNS. CDR3 protein: CASSDRVFYEQYF. For the CDR3, the DNA is TGTGCCAGCAGTGACAGGGTTTTCTACGAGCAGTACTTC.

Here the CDR3 reads CASRIQQGTDTQYF. The CDR3 DNA reads TGTGCCAGCAGGATACAGCAGGGCACAGATACGCAGTATTTT. The rearrangement joins TRBV6-1 to TRBJ2-3; D not certain. The germline gives CDR1 MNHNS, CDR2 SASEGT. This CDR3 comprises 14 residues. V lost 6 bases to trimming and J lost 1 base, with 11 bases between them.

This clone has a single count. This sequence joins TRBV19 and TRBJ2-2; D may be TRBD1 (5 bases). Germline CDR1 and CDR2: LNHDA and SQIVND (reference sequence). CDR3 length: 12 residues. V lost 5 bases, J lost 6 bases, and 7 bases lay in between. The CDR3 coding sequence is TGTGCCAGTAGTTTGGGGCCCGGGGAGCTGTTTTTT. Encoded protein: CASSLGPGELFF. Complete variable domain (other parts from reference TRBV19 and TRBJ2-2): DGGITQSPKYLFRKEGQNVTLSCEQNLNHDAMYWYRQDPGQGLRLIYYSQIVNDFQKGDIAEGYSVSREKKESFPLTVTSAQKNPTAFYLCASSLGPGELFFGEGSRLTVL.